The present entry profiles one T cell receptor beta chain with its context. These data come from a study of blood T cell repertoires in COVID-19. Study-wide context: COVID-19 samples, acute and convalescent, were from the United States, Italy and Spain.

Germline V gives CDR1 MNHEY, CDR2 SVGAGI. J lost 0 bases, V lost 6 bases, and 4 bases had no gene match. The CDR3 has 14 residues. Participants were aged about 18 to 100 years, lived in roughly 23 US areas, and enrolled virtually. Cohorts were based on clinical histories the participants reported. Authors' methods: Amplification of reference gene primers provided the estimated nucleated cell counts. The data were produced by immunoSEQ multiplex PCR, yet TCRdb's version contains in-frame clones alone and is incomplete. The V and J calls and the clone size are those of that table, but D and trimming were determined from the DNA. The data hold 250,000 or so clones, with 85% observed a single time.

The chain employs TRBV6-5 and TRBJ1-1, with 7 bases identical to TRBD1. Sequenced material: PBMCs or T cells enriched from blood (not recorded which). This receptor was taken from a woman in her fifties or sixties who had been exposed to COVID-19. CDR3 loop: CASSYRGVNTEAFF. CDR3 DNA sequence: TGTGCCAGCAGCTACAGGGGCGTGAACACTGAAGCTTTCTTT.